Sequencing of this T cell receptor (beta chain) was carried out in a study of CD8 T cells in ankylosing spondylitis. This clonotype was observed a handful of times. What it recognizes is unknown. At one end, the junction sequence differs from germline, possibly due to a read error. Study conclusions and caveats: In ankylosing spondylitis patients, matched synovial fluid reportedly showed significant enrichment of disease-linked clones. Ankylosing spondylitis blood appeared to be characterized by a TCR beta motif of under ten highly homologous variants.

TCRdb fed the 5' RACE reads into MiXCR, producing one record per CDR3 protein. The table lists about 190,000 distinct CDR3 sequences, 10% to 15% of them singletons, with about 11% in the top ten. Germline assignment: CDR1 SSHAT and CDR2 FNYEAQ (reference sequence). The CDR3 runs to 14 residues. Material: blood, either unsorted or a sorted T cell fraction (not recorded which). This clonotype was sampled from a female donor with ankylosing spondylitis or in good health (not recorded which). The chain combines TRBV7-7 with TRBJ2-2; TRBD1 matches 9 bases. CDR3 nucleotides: TGTGCTAGCAGCCGGACAGGGGAAAGCGGGGAGCTGTTTTTT. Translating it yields CASSRTGESGELFF.